These 5 T cell receptor beta chains originate from one sample sequenced in a study of cytomegalovirus exposure and HLA in healthy donors. Sequencing used immunoSEQ multiplex PCR; TCRdb keeps in-frame clones, though not all of them. The repertoire has over 200,000 clones, 87% of them found once; the top ten carry about 2%. The sample consisted of PBMCs. Receptors originate from a woman aged 18-29 years in good health and CMV-seropositive.

The chain recombines TRBV4-1 with TRBJ1-1; 8 bases map to TRBD1. Per germline, CDR1 MGHRA and CDR2 YSYEKL. Unmatched junction bases numbered 4, after V lost 4 bases and J lost 0 bases. This CDR3 spans 15 amino acids. The CDR3 bases are TGCGCCAGCAGCCTACGACAGGGGTTGAACACTGAAGCTTTCTTT. Its translation is CASSLRQGLNTEAFF.

V gene TRBV7-3 combines with J gene TRBJ2-2, with 8 bases lining up with TRBD1. The CDR3 length is 17 residues. V lost 0 bases, J lost 0 bases, and 3 bases stayed unmatched. CDR1 is SGHTA and CDR2 is FQGTGA in the germline V gene. CDR3 in amino acids: CASSLTGQAANTGELFF. The CDR3 nucleotides are TGTGCCAGCAGCTTAACGGGACAGGCCGCGAACACCGGGGAGCTGTTTTTT. Full variable domain (remainder filled in from reference TRBV7-3 and TRBJ2-2): GAGVSQTPSNKVTEKGKYVELRCDPISGHTALYWYRQSLGQGPEFLIYFQGTGAADDSGLPNDRFFAVRPEGSVSTLKIQRTERGDSAVYLCASSLTGQAANTGELFFGEGSRLTVL.

The V and J genes are TRBV27 and TRBJ2-1; 8 bases fit TRBD2. V lost 6 bases, J lost 0 bases, and 4 bases stayed unmatched. The CDR3 is 15 amino acids. The germline V gene encodes CDR1 MNHEY and CDR2 SMNVEV (reference sequence). CDR3 nucleotides: TGTGCCAGCAGCATAGCGGGATACTCCTACAATGAGCAGTTCTTC. Its translation is CASSIAGYSYNEQFF.

The chain is built from TRBV2 and TRBJ2-5; the D gene is possibly TRBD1 (5 bases). This CDR3 has 15 amino acids. Germline V gene lookup returns CDR1 SNHLY and CDR2 FYNNEI. V was shortened by 7 bases and J by 5 bases, with 20 bases between the two germline ends. CDR3 nucleotide sequence: TGTGCCAGCACCGGACACCCCACCCTCGGGGAGACCCAGTACTTC. Translated, it gives CASTGHPTLGETQYF.

This sequence joins TRBV30 and TRBJ1-1; perhaps TRBD1 as D (6 bases). The CDR3 is 15 amino acids. Trimming left V 0 bases short and J 5 bases short, with 16 bases between. The germline V gene encodes CDR1 GTSNPN and CDR2 SVGIG (reference sequence). In DNA, the CDR3 is TGTGCCTGGAGTGTATCCAGGGGATCCCGGACTGAAGCTTTCTTT. Translating it yields CAWSVSRGSRTEAFF.